What follows is one T cell receptor (beta chain) and its context. The data stem from a study of shared clonotypes between healthy human individuals. The overall study: Two women and a few men aged 18 to 49 served as donors.

Germline V lookup: CDR1 SGHRS, CDR2 YFSETQ. The CDR3 loop spans 14 amino acids. Trimming pared 7 bases from V and 1 base from J, leaving 12 bases between. CD45RA-negative memory and CD45RA+ naive subsets were split from the CD4+ cells. Researchers divided each subset's genomic DNA evenly across several immunoSEQ plates. The authors' processing: Junction-only immunoSEQ sequences carried no quality scores, so filtering differed. Measured with immunoSEQ multiplex PCR; TCRdb has only the in-frame clones, and not every one. V and J calls and clone size are copied from that table; D and trimming were computed from the DNA. The sample records under 600,000 clones, approximately 95% being singletons.

The sequencing sample was made of naive CD4+ T cells sorted from blood. Documented subset: CD45RA+ positively selected. The chain combines TRBV5-1 with TRBJ2-1, with D possibly TRBD2 on 5 matching bases. The clonotype comes from a woman in her 30s in good health. DNA for the CDR3: TGCGCCAGCCGGCGGGCGATATCCTACAATGAGCAGTTCTTC. It is translated as CASRRAISYNEQFF.